This is a list of T cell receptor beta chains from one sample in a study of response to subunit inactivated influenza vaccine. TCRdb analysed the RT-PCR reads with MiXCR anew, one entry per CDR3 protein. In the table there are roughly 780,000 distinct CDR3 sequences, 18% of which are singletons. Sequenced material: PBMCs from blood, taken about 5 days after vaccination. Every receptor here comes from a middle-aged man who received an inactivated influenza vaccine. Both conserved end residues are trimmed from each CDR3.

TRBJ2-2,15,TRBV7-9,ASSAKNRVGNTGELF
TRBJ2-6,16,TRBV20-1,SASRSRTARSGANVLT
TRBJ2-5,17,TRBV6-5,ASSYSNFVLTRVQETQY
TRBJ1-2,15,TRBV6-2/TRBV6-3,ASSYTEIPAPGYGYT
TRBJ2-1,13,TRBV20-1,CAKRPLAGVYEQF
TRBJ2-3,12,TRBV7-9,ASSFPLLRDTQY
TRBJ2-5,16,TRBV15,ATSAGQGVFQFQETQY
TRBJ2-1,12,TRBV9,ASSYQTSGDEQF
TRBJ2-1,11,TRBV6-5,ASSYMAGNEQF
TRBJ2-1,11,TRBV7-2,ASGTGLYNEQF
TRBJ2-1,8,TRBV29-1,SVNLNEQF
TRBJ2-5,13,TRBV7-9,ASSPPGTSWETQY
TRBJ1-6,16,TRBV11-1,ASSPGERGSSYNSPLH